This T cell receptor beta chain was sequenced in a study of neurological immune-mediated disorders. This clonotype was detected ten times or more. Using its own MiXCR run on the 5' RACE reads, TCRdb lists one record per CDR3 protein. The sample holds 100,000 or so distinct CDR3 sequences, 3% to 4% seen once. This TCR was recovered from a woman aged 18-29 years with multiple sclerosis. Material for sequencing was PBMCs.

CDR3 region: CASSLVPGAGGELFF. CDR3 coding DNA: TGTGCCAGCAGCTTAGTCCCAGGGGCAGGCGGGGAGCTGTTTTTT. The rearrangement joins TRBV11-2 to TRBJ2-2; TRBD1 is a possible D gene (6 bases). The CDR3 covers 15 residues. Germline CDR1 is SGHAT and CDR2 is FQNNGV. Trimming removed 1 base from V and 7 bases from J, with 13 bases in between.